This T cell receptor beta chain is drawn from a study of blood T cells in healthy people across ages. For the study at large: Per two T cells, template switching captured roughly one barcoded beta molecule. Study-wide points: Investigators treated diversity estimates from one million T cells as underestimates.

On this clonotype: What it binds is unknown. Compared with germline, one end of the junction differs, possibly owing to a read error.

Germline CDR1 KGHDR, CDR2 SFDVKD. CDR3 size: 16 residues. The use of a sample-barcoded 5' primer and a J-beta primer mix characterized a second PCR of about 7 to 12 cycles. Each TCR beta cDNA got a 12-nucleotide random molecular identifier. In TCRdb, the 5' RACE reads were re-called with MiXCR into one record per CDR3 protein. The sample carries 650,000 to 1,000,000 distinct CDR3 sequences, about half recorded once. The sequence was obtained from an elderly man in good health. The sequencing sample was made of blood. The V gene is TRBV24-1, the J gene TRBJ2-1; 9 bases map to TRBD2. As DNA, the CDR3 is TGTGCCACCAGTGATTTAGGCGGGAGGGCCTATAATGAGCAGTTCTTC. Translation: CATSDLGGRAYNEQFF.